This T cell receptor (beta chain) was observed in a study of T cell responses to AZD1222 COVID-19 vaccine (dated by TCRdb to about 2021). Regarding the study in general: A total of about 230 trial participants underwent TCR sequencing, of whom about 200 received two doses of AZD1222 and some 25 received two doses of the MenACWY control vaccine. Trial participants were enrolled by age into subgroups of 18-55, 56-69 and 70-plus years, and roughly 150, 30 and 60 TCR-sequenced participants, respectively, were included in these subgroups. The paper as a whole reports these results and caveats: The 56-69-year group was small, and its depth increase did not reach significance, likely because of low power. Reportedly, close to half of the unique spike-specific TCRs recognized epitopes lying outside the regions that are mutated in the B.1.351 and B.1.1.7 variants. Vaccine-associated CD4 TCRs spanned the whole spike protein, with dominant responses in regions 160-218 and 743-854. Because no samples from the day 14 peak response were available, repertoires could be characterized only after the peak T cell response. Participants were mostly white British and included more females than males, and it was suggested by the authors that clonal diversity may have been underestimated. Conclusions about previously exposed vaccinees are limited, since just 5 or 6 AZD1222 recipients were seropositive for SARS-CoV-2 at baseline. A significant rise in spike-specific TCR breadth and depth was observed after two AZD1222 doses relative to day 0 and relative to MenACWY recipients.

Taken from cysteine to phenylalanine, the CDR3 has 15 residues. The retained sequence is limited to the CDR3, 45 bases, with the frame set at the first base. Per the germline V gene (reference sequence), SSHAT is the CDR1 and FNYEAQ is the CDR2. About this clone: No antigen is known for it. One end of the junction does not line up with germline, which may come from a read error.

The CDR3 regions of human TCRbeta chains were subjected to immunosequencing. For the original study's pipeline: Repertoire TCRs were matched against a reference library of SARS-CoV-2-specific TCRs generated with the MIRA antigen-specificity platform. Breadth meant the fraction of unique TCRs that were SARS-CoV-2-associated, whereas depth meant the fraction of total T cells that were SARS-CoV-2-associated. Using the MIRA data, each spike-specific TCR was mapped to the spike region that the TCR reacts to and placed in a CD4 or CD8 class. Log10-transformed breadth and depth values were compared by one-way ANOVA with Sidak's multiple comparisons tests. The source is immuneACCESS, and TCRdb retained only in-frame sequences with V and J called. Part of the clones is not carried over; for the studies checked, unresolved V genes explain less than half of this, and the remainder is unexplained. V and J calls and clone size are given by that table; D and trimming were obtained from the DNA. The sample table holds 80,000 to 100,000 clones, of which about 86% were seen once. The ten largest make up 5.5% to 6% of the sample.

The sample's time point label, decoded: about 28 days (+/-7) after the second vaccine dose. Because spike-specific TCR depth and breadth did not differ between the two schedules, AZD1222 recipients who got a second dose at roughly 4 weeks were pooled with those who got a second dose at roughly 12 weeks. Vaccinee samples came from UK trials COV001 and COV002, including a single-blind randomized controlled phase 2/3 trial of AZD1222 (ChAdOx1 nCoV-19) in healthy adults. For TCRbeta chain sequencing, PBMC samples from trial participants were taken at day 0 and at day 28 after the second dose. Rearrangement joined TRBV7-7 to TRBJ2-7, with 8 junctional bases fitting TRBD1. The sequence was collected from an adult who received the AZD1222 COVID-19 vaccine. The specimen was peripheral blood, collected 28 days after the second AZD1222 dose. The encoded CDR3 is CASSPRQGLGYEQYF. The nucleotides read TGTGCTAGCAGCCCACGACAGGGGCTAGGGTACGAGCAGTACTTC.